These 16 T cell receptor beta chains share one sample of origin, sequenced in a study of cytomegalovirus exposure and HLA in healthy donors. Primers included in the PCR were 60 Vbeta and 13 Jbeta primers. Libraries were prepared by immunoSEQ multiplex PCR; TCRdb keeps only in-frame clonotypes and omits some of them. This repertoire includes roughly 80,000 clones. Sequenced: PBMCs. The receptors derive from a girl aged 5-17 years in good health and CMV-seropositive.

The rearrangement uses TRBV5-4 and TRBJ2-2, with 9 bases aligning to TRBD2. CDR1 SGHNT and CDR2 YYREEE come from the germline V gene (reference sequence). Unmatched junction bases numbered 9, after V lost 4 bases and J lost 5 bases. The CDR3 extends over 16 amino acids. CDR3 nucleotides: TGTGCCAGCAGCGCCAGGAGCGGGGGGTCGACCGGGGAGCTGTTTTTT. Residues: CASSARSGGSTGELFF.

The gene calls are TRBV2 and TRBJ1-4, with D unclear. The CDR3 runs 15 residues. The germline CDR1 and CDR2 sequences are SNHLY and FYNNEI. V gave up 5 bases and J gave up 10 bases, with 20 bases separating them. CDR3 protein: CASSPRTAAGGKLFF. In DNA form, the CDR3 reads TGTGCCAGCAGTCCCCGGACGGCCGCGGGCGGAAAACTGTTTTTT.

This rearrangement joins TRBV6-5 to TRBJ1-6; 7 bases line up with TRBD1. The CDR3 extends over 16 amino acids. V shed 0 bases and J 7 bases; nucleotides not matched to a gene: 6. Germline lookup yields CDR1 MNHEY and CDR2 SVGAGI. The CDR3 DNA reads TGTGCCAGCAGTTACTCGAGGGGGCAGGCAAATTCACCCCTCCACTTT. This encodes CASSYSRGQANSPLHF.

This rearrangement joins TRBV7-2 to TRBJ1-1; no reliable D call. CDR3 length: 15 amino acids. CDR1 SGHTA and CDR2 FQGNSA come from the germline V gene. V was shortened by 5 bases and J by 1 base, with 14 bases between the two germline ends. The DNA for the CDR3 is TGTGCCAGCAGCCCTGGAGGGAGGACGAACACTGAAGCTTTCTTT. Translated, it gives CASSPGGRTNTEAFF.

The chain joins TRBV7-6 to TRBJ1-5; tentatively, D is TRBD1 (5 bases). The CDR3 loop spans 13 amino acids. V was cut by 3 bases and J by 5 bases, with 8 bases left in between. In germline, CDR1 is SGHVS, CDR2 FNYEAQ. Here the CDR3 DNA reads TGTGCCAGCAGCTTCGGAGGGGATCAGCCCCAGCATTTT. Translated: CASSFGGDQPQHF.

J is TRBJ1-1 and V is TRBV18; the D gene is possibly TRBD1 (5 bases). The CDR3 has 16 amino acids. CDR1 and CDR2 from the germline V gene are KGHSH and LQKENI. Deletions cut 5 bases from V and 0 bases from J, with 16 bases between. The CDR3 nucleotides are TGTGCCAGCTCAGGGCCCCAGGGTTCTATGAACACTGAAGCTTTCTTT. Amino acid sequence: CASSGPQGSMNTEAFF.

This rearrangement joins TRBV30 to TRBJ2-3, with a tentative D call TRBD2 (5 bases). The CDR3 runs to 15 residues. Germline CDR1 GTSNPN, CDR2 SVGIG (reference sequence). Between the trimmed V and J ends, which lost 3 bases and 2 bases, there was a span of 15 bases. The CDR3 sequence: CAWRWNRGPTDTQYF. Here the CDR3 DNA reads TGTGCCTGGAGGTGGAATCGGGGTCCCACAGATACGCAGTATTTT.

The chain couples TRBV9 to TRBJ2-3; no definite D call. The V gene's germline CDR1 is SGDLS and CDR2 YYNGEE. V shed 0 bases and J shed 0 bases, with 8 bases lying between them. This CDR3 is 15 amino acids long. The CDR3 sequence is CASSVEPSSTDTQYF. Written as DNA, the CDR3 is TGTGCCAGCAGCGTAGAGCCTTCTAGCACAGATACGCAGTATTTT. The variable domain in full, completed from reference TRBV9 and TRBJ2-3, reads DSGVTQTPKHLITATGQRVTLRCSPRSGDLSVYWYQQSLDQGLQFLIQYYNGEERAKGNILERFSAQQFPDLHSELNLSSLELGDSALYFCASSVEPSSTDTQYFGPGTRLTVL.

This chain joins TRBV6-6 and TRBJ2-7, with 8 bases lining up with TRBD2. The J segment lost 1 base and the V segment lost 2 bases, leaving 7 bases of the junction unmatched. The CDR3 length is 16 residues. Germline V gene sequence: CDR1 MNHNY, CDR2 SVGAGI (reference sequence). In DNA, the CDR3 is TGTGCCAGCAGTTACGGGAGTAGCGGGGATTCCTACGAGCAGTACGTC. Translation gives CASSYGSSGDSYEQYV.

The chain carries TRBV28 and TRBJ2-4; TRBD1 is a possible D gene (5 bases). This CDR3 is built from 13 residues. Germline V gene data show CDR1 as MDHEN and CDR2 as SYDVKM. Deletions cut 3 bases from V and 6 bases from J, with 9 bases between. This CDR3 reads CASSFDSPNIQYF. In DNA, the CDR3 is TGTGCCAGCAGTTTTGACAGCCCAAACATTCAGTACTTC. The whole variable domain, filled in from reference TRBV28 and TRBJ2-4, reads DVKVTQSSRYLVKRTGEKVFLECVQDMDHENMFWYRQDPGLGLRLIYFSYDVKMKEKGDIPEGYSVSREKKERFSLILESASTNQTSMYLCASSFDSPNIQYFGAGTRLSVL.

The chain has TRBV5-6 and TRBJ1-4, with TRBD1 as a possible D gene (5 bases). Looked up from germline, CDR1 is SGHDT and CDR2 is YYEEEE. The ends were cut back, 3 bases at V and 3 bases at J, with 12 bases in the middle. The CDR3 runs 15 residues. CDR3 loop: CASSSQGEANEKLFF. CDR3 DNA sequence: TGTGCCAGCAGCTCGCAGGGTGAGGCTAATGAAAAACTGTTTTTT. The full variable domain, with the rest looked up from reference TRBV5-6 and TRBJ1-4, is DAGVTQSPTHLIKTRGQQVTLRCSPKSGHDTVSWYQQALGQGPQFIFQYYEEEERQRGNFPDRFSGHQFPNYSSELNVNALLLGDSALYLCASSSQGEANEKLFFGSGTQLSVL.

In DNA form, the CDR3 reads TGCGCCAGCAGGCCTACAGGGAACCCCTATGGCTACACCTTC. Translated: CASRPTGNPYGYTF. This sequence joins TRBV4-1 and TRBJ1-2; tentatively, D is TRBD1 (6 bases). CDR3 length equals 14 residues. V dropped 6 bases and J dropped 4 bases, with 15 bases sitting between them. Germline values: CDR1 MGHRA, CDR2 YSYEKL.

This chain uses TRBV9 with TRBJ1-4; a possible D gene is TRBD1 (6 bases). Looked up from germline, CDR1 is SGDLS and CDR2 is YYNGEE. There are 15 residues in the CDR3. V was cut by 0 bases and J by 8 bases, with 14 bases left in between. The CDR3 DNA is TGTGCCAGCAGCGTAGTTGAAGGGGGAAGGGAAAAACTGTTTTTT. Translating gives CASSVVEGGREKLFF.

The CDR3 here is CASSEAAGSGANVLTF. The CDR3 DNA follows: TGTGCCAGCAGTGAAGCAGCCGGTTCTGGGGCCAACGTCCTGACTTTC. This chain connects TRBV6-1 to TRBJ2-6, with D uncertain. V was pared by 0 bases and J by 1 base, with 7 bases between. Germline loops: CDR1 MNHNS, CDR2 SASEGT. The CDR3 sequence is 16 residues long.

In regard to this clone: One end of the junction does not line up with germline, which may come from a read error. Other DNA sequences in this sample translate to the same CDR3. The CDR3 sequence is CASSQVSDRTSYNSPLHF. In DNA, the CDR3 is TGTGCCAGCAGCCAAGTTTCTGACAGGACCTCCTATAATTCACCCCTACACTTT. The V call is TRBV4-2, the J call TRBJ1-6; D might be TRBD1 (6 bases). CDR3 length: 18 residues. From germline, CDR1 is LGHNA and CDR2 YNFKEQ.

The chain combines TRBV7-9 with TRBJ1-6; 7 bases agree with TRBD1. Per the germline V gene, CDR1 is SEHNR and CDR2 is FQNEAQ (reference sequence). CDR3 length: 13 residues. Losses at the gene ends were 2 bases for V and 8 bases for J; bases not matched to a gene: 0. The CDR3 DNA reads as TGTGCCAGCAGCTTAACAGGGGATTCACCCCTCCACTTT. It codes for CASSLTGDSPLHF.